What follows are 28 T cell receptor beta chains derived from one specimen sequenced in a study of cytomegalovirus exposure and HLA in healthy donors. With 60 Vbeta and 13 Jbeta primers, the PCR was carried out. Repertoires were generated with immunoSEQ multiplex PCR, while TCRdb's copy carries only in-frame clones and drops some. The sample consists of roughly 200,000 clones, approximately 79% of them appearing once. Sequencing input: PBMCs. Source of these receptors: a man aged 45-60 years in good health and CMV-seronegative.

The chain joins TRBV7-9 to TRBJ2-2; 14 nucleotides agree with TRBD2. V shed 8 bases, J shed 5 bases, and the junction held 7 bases outside the gene matches. The CDR3 has 16 amino acids. CDR1 SEHNR and CDR2 FQNEAQ come from the germline V gene (reference sequence). CDR3 loop: CASHSGTSGSTGELFF. CDR3 sequence (DNA): TGTGCCAGCCACTCCGGGACTAGCGGGAGTACCGGGGAGCTGTTTTTT.

The sample holds a few counts of this clone. The rearrangement joins TRBV28 to TRBJ2-3, with 11 nucleotides matching TRBD2. Unmatched junction bases numbered 16, after V lost 5 bases and J lost 9 bases. This CDR3 comprises 17 residues. Germline V gene sequence: CDR1 MDHEN, CDR2 SYDVKM. The CDR3 reads CASSTSGTSGPRWTQYF. DNA of the CDR3: TGTGCCAGCAGTACGTCCGGGACTAGCGGACCAAGGTGGACGCAGTATTTT.

This clone came up once. The chain joins TRBV30 to TRBJ1-2, with TRBD1 matching 7 bases. CDR3 length: 17 amino acids. Looked up from germline, CDR1 is GTSNPN and CDR2 is SVGIG (reference sequence). The V and J ends lost 0 bases and 5 bases, in that order; junction bases with no gene match: 15. The CDR3 here is CAWSVRGPGQRIYGYTF. The DNA for the CDR3 is TGTGCCTGGAGTGTAAGGGGCCCGGGACAGAGAATTTATGGCTACACCTTC.

This clone was counted a few times. The chain uses TRBV7-2 and TRBJ1-1; 8 nucleotides match TRBD1. The CDR3 runs to 14 residues. The V gene's germline CDR1 is SGHTA and CDR2 FQGNSA. The V gene end was trimmed by 2 bases and the J gene end by 9 bases; junction bases not matched to a gene: 8. The CDR3: CASSLSPGQEKAFF. CDR3 nucleotide sequence: TGTGCCAGCAGCTTATCACCGGGACAGGAGAAAGCTTTCTTT. Full variable domain (outside the CDR3, taken from reference TRBV7-2 and TRBJ1-1): GAGVSQSPSNKVTEKGKDVELRCDPISGHTALYWYRQSLGQGLEFLIYFQGNSAPDKSGLPSDRFSAERTGGSVSTLTIQRTQQEDSAVYLCASSLSPGQEKAFFGQGTRLTVV.

This sequence joins TRBV5-4 and TRBJ2-6, with 14 bases matching TRBD2. The CDR3 covers 20 residues. Germline V lookup: CDR1 SGHNT, CDR2 YYREEE (reference sequence). Trimming removed 4 bases from V and 0 bases from J; junction bases left unmatched: 9. In DNA, the CDR3 is TGTGCCAGCAGCCCTCCCCCGGGACTAGCGGGGGTCTCTGGGGCCAACGTCCTGACTTTC. Translating gives CASSPPPGLAGVSGANVLTF. Drawing the rest from reference TRBV5-4 and TRBJ2-6, the complete variable domain is ETGVTQSPTHLIKTRGQQVTLRCSSQSGHNTVSWYQQALGQGPQFIFQYYREEENGRGNFPPRFSGLQFPNYSSELNVNALELDDSALYLCASSPPPGLAGVSGANVLTFGAGSRLTVL.

The rearrangement joins TRBV2 to TRBJ2-2; D ambiguous. Trimming stripped 6 bases from V and 5 bases from J, with 10 bases between. CDR3 size: 13 residues. Germline loops: CDR1 SNHLY, CDR2 FYNNEI. The CDR3 spells CASRLLRTGELFF. The CDR3 DNA reads TGTGCCAGCAGACTCCTGAGGACCGGGGAGCTGTTTTTT.

V and J are TRBV7-2 and TRBJ2-5; a possible D gene is TRBD2 (5 bases). This CDR3 region has 14 residues. Germline V gene data show CDR1 as SGHTA and CDR2 as FQGNSA. V shed 1 base and J shed 2 bases, with 8 bases lying between them. The CDR3 is CASSLGGFQETQYF. The CDR3 DNA reads as TGTGCCAGCAGCTTAGGAGGGTTTCAAGAGACCCAGTACTTC. The full variable domain, its missing parts supplied by reference TRBV7-2 and TRBJ2-5, is GAGVSQSPSNKVTEKGKDVELRCDPISGHTALYWYRQSLGQGLEFLIYFQGNSAPDKSGLPSDRFSAERTGGSVSTLTIQRTQQEDSAVYLCASSLGGFQETQYFGPGTRLLVL.

V gene TRBV11-2 combines with J gene TRBJ2-2; D is possibly TRBD1 (7 bases). V dropped 1 base and J dropped 7 bases, with 13 bases sitting between them. Germline CDR1 and CDR2: SGHAT and FQNNGV. The CDR3 covers 15 residues. This chain's CDR3 is CASSLVGRGVGELFF. For the CDR3, the DNA is TGTGCCAGCAGCTTAGTGGGCAGGGGGGTCGGGGAGCTGTTTTTT.

This sequence joins TRBV28 and TRBJ2-5, with D uncertain. The J call may be in error: the DNA end matches TRBJ2-7 better. CDR3 length: 12 residues. The germline CDR1 and CDR2 sequences are MDHEN and SYDVKM. The CDR3, as DNA: TGTGCCAGCAGTTTACCATCCTACGAGCAGTACTTC. Residues: CASSLPSYEQYF.

This chain connects TRBV7-9 to TRBJ2-5, with TRBD2 identical over 8 bases. TRBJ2-7 matches the DNA end more closely, so the J call is doubtful. Germline V CDR1 and CDR2: SEHNR, FQNEAQ (reference sequence). The CDR3 extends over 15 amino acids. DNA for the CDR3: TGTGCCAGCAGCTTAGCGTACGGGGGGGTATACGAGCAGTACTTC. Its protein is CASSLAYGGVYEQYF.

This clone was seen once. This chain links TRBV27 with TRBJ2-5; D unclear. Judging by the DNA end, TRBJ2-7 fits better; the J call may be wrong. From germline, CDR1 is MNHEY and CDR2 SMNVEV (reference sequence). The CDR3 has 13 amino acids. CDR3 sequence: CASSYDKSYEQYF. For the CDR3, the DNA is TGTGCCAGCAGTTACGACAAATCCTACGAGCAGTACTTC.

The chain combines TRBV30 with TRBJ2-7, with D possibly TRBD2 on 5 matching bases. V was trimmed by 4 bases and J by 2 bases, leaving 12 bases between them. From germline, CDR1 is GTSNPN and CDR2 SVGIG (reference sequence). This CDR3 has 13 amino acids. The CDR3 reads CAWTGLRTYEQYF. DNA for the CDR3: TGTGCCTGGACTGGACTTAGAACCTACGAGCAGTACTTC.

The chain carries TRBV6-5 and TRBJ2-3; 7 bases align to TRBD1. This CDR3 has 15 residues. With V trimmed by 5 bases and J by 4 bases, 9 bases remained unmatched. From germline, CDR1 is MNHEY and CDR2 SVGAGI. CDR3 DNA sequence: TGTGCCAGCAGTCGCTGGGACAGTAGGGCAGATACGCAGTATTTT. Protein product: CASSRWDSRADTQYF.

As regards this clone: The junction shows a germline mismatch at one end, possibly a read error. The chain employs TRBV15 and TRBJ2-2; a possible D gene is TRBD1 (6 bases). Germline V gives CDR1 LNHNV, CDR2 YYDKDF (reference sequence). The CDR3 extends over 17 amino acids. As DNA, the CDR3 is TGTGCCACCAGCAGAGATAGGTCAGGGGTGAACGCCGGGGAGCTGTTTTTT. Amino acids: CATSRDRSGVNAGELFF.

The chain is built from TRBV6-5 and TRBJ1-5, with D maybe TRBD1 (5 bases). The CDR3 is made up of 14 amino acids. Germline values: CDR1 MNHEY, CDR2 SVGAGI. The V and J ends lost 5 bases and 0 bases respectively, with 8 bases between them. CDR3 DNA sequence: TGTGCCAGCAGTCCGGACAATAGCAATCAGCCCCAGCATTTT. Translated, it gives CASSPDNSNQPQHF.

For the CDR3, the DNA is TGTGCCATCAGTGAGTCCCTCGTTACGCAGTATTTT. It encodes CAISESLVTQYF. The chain carries TRBV10-3 and TRBJ2-3, with D uncertain. With 0 bases removed from V and 8 bases from J, the gap between germline ends came to 6 bases. This CDR3 comprises 12 residues. Germline CDR1 and CDR2: ENHRY and SYGVKD.

The rearrangement uses TRBV6-5 and TRBJ1-1; TRBD1 matches at 8 bases. The CDR3 is made up of 15 amino acids. V lost 7 bases to trimming and J lost 0 bases; unmatched junction nucleotides: 7. Germline CDR1 reads MNHEY; CDR2 reads SVGAGI. CDR3 in DNA: TGTGCCAGCACCCAAAACAGGGGGATGAACACTGAAGCTTTCTTT. It specifies CASTQNRGMNTEAFF.

The gene calls are TRBV28 and TRBJ2-7; D is perhaps TRBD2 (5 bases). The V gene lost 4 bases and the J gene lost 1 base, with 11 bases spanning the gap. The CDR3 is 14 residues long. CDR1 is MDHEN, CDR2 SYDVKM, per germline. In DNA form, the CDR3 reads TGTGCCAGCAGTTACGGCGGAGGATCCTACGAGCAGTACTTC. Translation gives CASSYGGGSYEQYF.

V is TRBV19 and J is TRBJ1-1, with D perhaps matching TRBD1 (6 bases). Per germline, CDR1 LNHDA and CDR2 SQIVND (reference sequence). V gave up 4 bases and J gave up 0 bases, with 18 bases separating them. The CDR3 runs 17 residues. CDR3 coding DNA: TGTGCCAGTAGTAGACCCCAGGCAGGGGCTATGAACACTGAAGCTTTCTTT. This encodes CASSRPQAGAMNTEAFF.

This chain connects TRBV23-1 to TRBJ2-5, with 7 bases aligning to TRBD2. TRBV23-1 is given ORF status, its function remaining uncertain. There are 14 residues in the CDR3. J was trimmed by 5 bases and V by 4 bases; bases with no gene match: 7. The CDR3 sequence: CASSPPRGVETQYF. For the CDR3, the DNA is TGCGCCAGCAGTCCTCCCCGGGGGGTTGAGACCCAGTACTTC.

This chain joins TRBV29-1 and TRBJ2-7, with 7 bases aligning to TRBD1. Germline V gene lookup returns CDR1 SQVTM and CDR2 ANQGSEA. V gave up 5 bases and J gave up 0 bases; unmatched junction bases: 4. The CDR3 loop spans 13 amino acids. Here the CDR3 DNA reads TGCAGCGTTTTAGGGGACAGCTCCTACGAGCAGTACTTC. Translating gives CSVLGDSSYEQYF.

This chain joins TRBV27 and TRBJ2-1; D remains unclear. This CDR3 comprises 12 residues. Germline CDR1 and CDR2: MNHEY and SMNVEV (reference sequence). V lost 6 bases to trimming and J lost 0 bases, with 3 bases between them. CDR3 loop: CASRSSYNEQFF. The CDR3, as DNA: TGTGCCAGCAGGAGCTCCTACAATGAGCAGTTCTTC.

This clone was seen just once. This chain connects TRBV15 to TRBJ2-7; D possibly corresponds to TRBD2 (5 bases). V lost 3 bases, J lost 4 bases, and 16 bases lay in between. CDR1 LNHNV and CDR2 YYDKDF come from the germline V gene (reference sequence). The CDR3 consists of 15 residues. The CDR3 bases are TGTGCCACCAGCAGCGGGATAACTACCTTATACGAGCAGTACTTC. It translates to CATSSGITTLYEQYF.

J is TRBJ2-7 and V is TRBV28; D perhaps matches TRBD2 (5 bases). The germline CDR1 and CDR2 sequences are MDHEN and SYDVKM. The CDR3 runs 14 residues. V was trimmed by 6 bases and J by 7 bases, leaving 19 bases between them. CDR3 sequence reads: CASRSGGSVVEQYF. In nucleotides, the CDR3 is TGTGCCAGCAGGTCCGGAGGATCCGTGGTTGAGCAGTACTTC.

This chain uses TRBV29-1 with TRBJ1-2; D may be TRBD1 (6 bases). Between the trimmed V and J ends, which lost 2 bases and 10 bases, there was a span of 14 bases. The CDR3 has 12 amino acids. CDR1 and CDR2 (germline): SQVTM, ANQGSEA. The CDR3 spells CSVETGLLDYTF. In nucleotides, the CDR3 is TGCAGCGTTGAAACAGGGTTGCTGGACTACACCTTC.

This sequence joins TRBV14 and TRBJ2-1; D is ambiguous. The germline gives CDR1 SGHDN, CDR2 FVKESK. V was shortened by 4 bases and J by 5 bases, with 12 bases between the two germline ends. The CDR3 has 14 amino acids. The CDR3 coding sequence is TGTGCCAGCAGCCTCGCAGTGCGGAACAATGAGCAGTTCTTC. This translates into CASSLAVRNNEQFF.

The rearrangement uses TRBV30 and TRBJ2-1; 11 bases line up with TRBD2. CDR1 GTSNPN and CDR2 SVGIG come from the germline V gene (reference sequence). Germline trimming cut 0 bases from V and 4 bases from J; bases unmatched to any gene: 2. The CDR3 runs 15 residues. CDR3 amino acids: CAWSVRTSGYNEQFF. Here the CDR3 DNA reads TGTGCCTGGAGTGTCCGGACTAGCGGGTACAATGAGCAGTTCTTC.

The rearrangement joins TRBV9 to TRBJ1-2; tentatively, D is TRBD1 (5 bases). The CDR3 consists of 15 residues. Germline CDR1 SGDLS, CDR2 YYNGEE. Trimming stripped 0 bases from V and 5 bases from J, with 14 bases between. The CDR3 loop reads CASSVGWQGGYGYTF. The DNA for the CDR3 is TGTGCCAGCAGCGTAGGATGGCAGGGTGGATATGGCTACACCTTC. Supplemented by reference TRBV9 and TRBJ1-2, the full variable domain reads DSGVTQTPKHLITATGQRVTLRCSPRSGDLSVYWYQQSLDQGLQFLIQYYNGEERAKGNILERFSAQQFPDLHSELNLSSLELGDSALYFCASSVGWQGGYGYTFGSGTRLTVV.